This T cell receptor (beta chain) was captured by sequencing in a study of T cells in Graves' hyperthyroidism and ophthalmopathy. Study in general: Peripheral blood sampling occurred at initial diagnosis, before any treatment. Study results and limitations: Also found in blood were most expanded thyroid clonotypes above 0.001.

Exclusion criteria comprised uncontrolled infection, other autoimmune disease, pregnancy or lactation. This clonotype was counted between two and nine times. Its specificity is unknown. This CDR3 region has 14 residues. Trimming removed 3 bases at V and 0 bases at J, with 9 bases between. Germline CDR1 reads KGHSH; CDR2 reads LQKENI. The CDR3 regions of TCR beta were amplified from RNA transcripts. A set of HTBI primers served as the primers for a first-round RT-PCR of the TCR CDR3. One entry per CDR3 protein, called by TCRdb with MiXCR from the multiplex PCR reads. The profile shows 450,000 to 550,000 distinct CDR3 sequences, around a quarter of them singletons.

The chain joins TRBV18 to TRBJ2-7; D is unresolved. The source is a woman younger than 45 with Graves' ophthalmopathy. The sample consisted of blood. The CDR3 DNA reads TGTGCCAGCTCACCGGCTCGCGGCTCCTACGAGCAGTACTTC. This gives the protein CASSPARGSYEQYF.